Presented here are 18 T cell receptor beta chains from one specimen sequenced in a study of T cells after somatic rescue of genetic block. Clones were read by immunoSEQ multiplex PCR, and TCRdb kept only the in-frame ones, dropping some. Counted here are more than 65,000 clones, approximately 91% occurring once; the ten biggest clones make up about 3%. The sample was peripheral blood mononuclear cells (PBMCs). The receptors come from a man under 40.

The J gene is TRBJ2-7, the V gene TRBV7-2; 8 bases align to TRBD2. This CDR3 has 16 amino acids. Trimming at V came to 1 base and at J to 7 bases, leaving 12 bases not matched to a gene. Germline assignment: CDR1 SGHTA and CDR2 FQGNSA. The CDR3 region has the DNA TGTGCCAGCAGCTTAGAGGGGACTAGGGGGGCCTGGGAGCAGTACTTC. It translates to CASSLEGTRGAWEQYF.

The genes are TRBV27 and TRBJ1-5, with 8 bases identical to TRBD1. With 2 bases clipped from V and 1 base from J, the junction kept 4 bases outside the gene matches. Germline CDR1 and CDR2: MNHEY and SMNVEV (reference sequence). The CDR3 loop spans 16 amino acids. CDR3 bases: TGTGCCAGCAGTTTACGGGGACAGGAGAGCAATCAGCCCCAGCATTTT. Translation: CASSLRGQESNQPQHF.

V gene TRBV29-1 combines with J gene TRBJ1-1; D is ambiguous. The CDR3 contains 15 residues. The V and J ends lost 5 bases and 4 bases respectively, with 20 bases between them. The germline gives CDR1 SQVTM, CDR2 ANQGSEA. CDR3 in amino acids: CSVRPGDGVGTEAFF. In nucleotides, the CDR3 is TGCAGCGTTCGGCCCGGGGATGGTGTGGGCACTGAAGCTTTCTTT.

The chain employs TRBV9 and TRBJ2-3, with TRBD2 matching over 11 bases. The CDR3 extends over 17 amino acids. Germline lookup yields CDR1 SGDLS and CDR2 YYNGEE. J lost 2 bases, V lost 3 bases, and 8 bases had no gene match. The CDR3 DNA follows: TGTGCCAGCAGCGCCGAATCTAGCGGGGGGCCCACAGATACGCAGTATTTT. Translating gives CASSAESSGGPTDTQYF.

The J gene is TRBJ2-4, the V gene TRBV11-2; 12 nucleotides match TRBD2. V was clipped by 5 bases and J by 7 bases; unmatched bases: 9. This CDR3 comprises 16 residues. From germline, CDR1 is SGHAT and CDR2 FQNNGV. The CDR3 coding sequence is TGTGCCAGCAGCCTCCCGCTAGCGGGAGGGCTGAACATTCAGTACTTC. It yields the protein CASSLPLAGGLNIQYF.

With respect to this clone: Other DNA sequences within the sample encode an identical CDR3. In DNA form, the CDR3 reads TGTGCCAGCAGCTTGGGAGTTCAGCCCCAGCATTTT. Translated: CASSLGVQPQHF. The V and J genes are TRBV5-6 and TRBJ1-5; no firm D call. The germline gives CDR1 SGHDT, CDR2 YYEEEE. Trimming removed 0 bases from V and 6 bases from J, with 4 bases in between. The CDR3 sequence is 12 residues long.

The sample holds one count of this clone. The chain joins TRBV18 to TRBJ2-1, with D perhaps matching TRBD1 (5 bases). Trimming left V 0 bases short and J 0 bases short, with 9 bases between. In germline, CDR1 is KGHSH, CDR2 LQKENI. This CDR3 region has 16 residues. The DNA of the CDR3 is TGTGCCAGCTCACCACCGGGGCAAAGCTCCTACAATGAGCAGTTCTTC. It yields the protein CASSPPGQSSYNEQFF.

The chain links TRBV6-5 to TRBJ2-3; weak D call: TRBD1 (5 bases). Germline V gene sequence: CDR1 MNHEY, CDR2 SVGAGI. This CDR3 contains 15 residues. The V gene lost 6 bases and the J gene lost 1 base, with 14 bases spanning the gap. In DNA form, the CDR3 reads TGTGCCAGCAGGGGTCAGGGAAAGGGCACAGATACGCAGTATTTT. It is translated as CASRGQGKGTDTQYF.

The V call is TRBV6-1, the J call TRBJ2-7; maybe TRBD1 (5 bases). In germline, CDR1 is MNHNS, CDR2 SASEGT. This CDR3 region has 10 residues. V lost 7 bases to trimming and J lost 5 bases, with 6 bases between them. Here the CDR3 reads CASKGNEQYF. CDR3 coding DNA: TGTGCCAGCAAGGGGAACGAGCAGTACTTC.

The chain joins TRBV29-1 to TRBJ2-3; D possibly corresponds to TRBD1 (6 bases). Germline loops: CDR1 SQVTM, CDR2 ANQGSEA. V was shortened by 4 bases and J by 4 bases, with 15 bases between the two germline ends. The CDR3 spans 14 residues. In DNA, the CDR3 is TGCAGCGTTGGCACTTCGACAGGTGCAGATACGCAGTATTTT. Translating it yields CSVGTSTGADTQYF.

The genes are TRBV28 and TRBJ1-2, with 9 bases aligning to TRBD1. V gave up 5 bases and J gave up 11 bases; unmatched junction bases: 12. The CDR3 runs to 14 residues. Germline V gives CDR1 MDHEN, CDR2 SYDVKM. CDR3 protein: CASSPETGGTVYTF. DNA for the CDR3: TGTGCCAGCAGTCCAGAGACAGGGGGGACAGTGTACACCTTC.

This chain joins TRBV5-4 and TRBJ2-5; 7 nucleotides line up with TRBD2. From germline, CDR1 is SGHNT and CDR2 YYREEE (reference sequence). This CDR3 has 16 residues. Trimming cost V 4 bases and J 3 bases; bases outside gene matches: 12. CDR3 sequence reads: CASSQVSIAGEETQYF. The CDR3 nucleotides read TGTGCCAGCAGCCAAGTCTCGATTGCGGGGGAAGAGACCCAGTACTTC.

The chain employs TRBV16 and TRBJ2-5, with a possible D match to TRBD1 (6 bases). The germline CDR1 and CDR2 sequences are KGHSY and FQNENV. V lost 2 bases, J lost 5 bases, and 12 bases lay in between. This CDR3 is 14 amino acids long. CDR3 sequence (DNA): TGTGCCAGCAGCCAAAAGTGGCAGGGGGAGACCCAGTACTTC. Residues: CASSQKWQGETQYF.

The rearrangement links TRBV4-1 to TRBJ1-1; D uncertain. Trimming pared 0 bases from V and 7 bases from J, leaving 9 bases between. This CDR3 is built from 13 residues. CDR1 is MGHRA, CDR2 YSYEKL, per germline. CDR3 DNA: TGCGCCAGCAGCCAAGAGGTTCGCGGTGAAGCTTTCTTT. Translation gives CASSQEVRGEAFF.

A single count supports this clone. V gene TRBV7-9 combines with J gene TRBJ2-1; D gene ambiguous. V lost 3 bases, J lost 4 bases, and 13 bases lay in between. The CDR3 loop spans 15 amino acids. Germline lookup yields CDR1 SEHNR and CDR2 FQNEAQ (reference sequence). CDR3 coding DNA: TGTGCCAGCAGCTTCTCCGGATACTTGTACAATGAGCAGTTCTTC. Its protein product is CASSFSGYLYNEQFF.

This clone was observed a few times. V usage is TRBV30 and J usage is TRBJ2-1; D gene ambiguous. Trimming removed 0 bases at V and 13 bases at J, with 10 bases between. Germline loops: CDR1 GTSNPN, CDR2 SVGIG (reference sequence). The CDR3 length is 11 residues. The CDR3 nucleotides read TGTGCCTGGAGTGTAATAGGCACCCAGTTCTTC. This translates into CAWSVIGTQFF.

The chain links TRBV10-1 to TRBJ2-7; tentatively, D is TRBD1 (6 bases). The CDR3 sequence is 14 residues long. V lost 0 bases, J lost 5 bases, and 11 bases lay in between. Germline lookup yields CDR1 WNHNN and CDR2 SYGVQD (reference sequence). This chain's CDR3 is CASSESTGSDEQYF. The CDR3 DNA is TGCGCCAGCAGTGAGTCGACAGGTAGCGACGAGCAGTACTTC.

V is TRBV11-3 and J is TRBJ2-7; D might be TRBD2 (6 bases). CDR3 length: 15 residues. Germline V gene lookup returns CDR1 SGHNT and CDR2 YENEEA. Trimming removed 0 bases at V and 3 bases at J, with 12 bases between. The CDR3 bases are TGTGCCAGCAGCTTAGATGGGGACTCAATCTACGAGCAGTACTTC. It specifies CASSLDGDSIYEQYF.